The source of this T cell receptor beta chain is a study of PD-1 blockade in classical Hodgkin lymphoma. Across the whole study: Patients got intravenous nivolumab 3 mg/kg every 2 weeks.

Assay used: immunoSEQ multiplex PCR; TCRdb lists only in-frame clones, some missing. The sample records some 10,000 clones, 74% being singletons. With no exception, relapse followed autologous stem cell transplantation in all patients, and brentuximab vedotin exposure varied. Magnetic negative selection was used to purify CD4+ T cells from PBMCs that had been thawed. Best response was recorded as complete response, partial response or progressive disease. As for this clone: Its target is not known.

Study-level findings and limits: Complete responders' diversity at baseline resembled that of newly diagnosed patients.

Germline lookup yields CDR1 SQVTM and CDR2 ANQGSEA. V gave up 3 bases and J gave up 0 bases, with 12 bases separating them. The length of the CDR3 is 16 residues. The sequencing here drew on CD4+ T cells from blood, taken at baseline. The receptor's source is a human donor with classical Hodgkin lymphoma. V is TRBV29-1 and J is TRBJ2-6, with D maybe TRBD1 (5 bases). The CDR3 here is CSVERPGHSGANVLTF. The CDR3, as DNA: TGCAGCGTTGAGCGGCCAGGACACTCTGGGGCCAACGTCCTGACTTTC.